The clone carrying this T cell receptor (beta chain) was found many times. Its matching antigen is unknown. CDR1 and CDR2 (germline): MNHEY, SVGAGI. V was cut by 6 bases and J by 1 base, with 14 bases left in between. The CDR3 has 15 residues. This sample stems from a study of T-cell memory formation after mild COVID-19. The TCR alpha and TCR beta cDNA libraries, bearing sample barcodes and UMIs, were generated by 5'RACE using constant-segment primers. TCRdb re-derived calls from the 5' RACE reads in MiXCR, one entry per CDR3 protein. The sample holds about 360,000 distinct CDR3 sequences, approximately 13% seen once. Regarding the study as a whole: Second-wave clones with a day 37 peak had unconfirmed SARS-CoV-2 specificity.

The receptor was derived from a man aged 18 to 35 who had mild COVID-19 (a few samples of this study predate the infection). Cell type and time point are not known. The rearrangement links TRBV6-5 to TRBJ2-3, with a tentative D call TRBD2 (7 bases). The sequencing sample was made of PBMCs or a T cell subset sorted from them (not recorded which). The chain's CDR3 is CASRRGGYGTDTQYF. The CDR3 region has the DNA TGTGCCAGCAGAAGGGGGGGGTACGGCACAGATACGCAGTATTTT.